These T cell receptor beta chains were read from a single sample in a study of CD8 T cells in ankylosing spondylitis. TCRdb re-called the 5' RACE reads through MiXCR, storing one row per CDR3 protein. The table has some 220,000 distinct CDR3 sequences, about 7.3% seen once. Material for sequencing was blood, either unsorted or a sorted T cell fraction (not recorded which). These receptors all stem from a male donor with ankylosing spondylitis. The CDR3 runs from the conserved cysteine through the conserved F or W. Each record gives: J gene, clone size, V gene, D gene, CDR3 DNA, CDR3 protein. A D gene is named only where the DNA matches it firmly. Rows give clone size only sometimes, using once, few, many, or a class for an expanded clone.

J: TRBJ1-2; size: many; V: TRBV5-1; D: TRBD1; DNA: TGCGCCAGCAGCTTCAGAACGGGACAGGGCGACGGCTACACCTTC; CDR3: CASSFRTGQGDGYTF
J: TRBJ1-1; size: few; V: TRBV7-8; D: NA; DNA: TGTGCCAGCAGCTTAGGGACTCTCCCGATAGGTGCGGCTTTCTTT; CDR3: CASSLGTLPIGAAFF
J: TRBJ2-1; size: many; V: TRBV5-1; D: NA; DNA: TGCGCCAGCAGCTGGCGAACCCCATACAATGAGCAGTTCTTC; CDR3: CASSWRTPYNEQFF
J: TRBJ2-1; size: NA; V: TRBV6-2/TRBV6-3; D: NA; DNA: TGTGCCAGCAGTTACTCGAGAGGGACCCCCTACAATGAGCAGTTCTTC; CDR3: CASSYSRGTPYNEQFF
J: TRBJ1-2; size: few; V: TRBV18; D: TRBD1; DNA: TGTGCCAGCTCACCTCCCGGACAGGGGATCGACTATGGCTACACCTTC; CDR3: CASSPPGQGIDYGYTF
J: TRBJ2-3; size: many; V: TRBV5-1; D: NA; DNA: TGCGCCAGCGGTGAAGGGGGGCTAACAGATACGCAGTATTTT; CDR3: CASGEGGLTDTQYF
J: TRBJ2-1; size: few; V: TRBV30; D: NA; DNA: TGTGCCTGGAGCGGGGGGTACAGGGGGAATGAGCAGTTCTTC; CDR3: CAWSGGYRGNEQFF
J: TRBJ2-2; size: NA; V: TRBV29-1; D: NA; DNA: TGCAGCGTTGAAGTTAGCGGAACCGGGGAGCTGTTTTTT; CDR3: CSVEVSGTGELFF
J: TRBJ2-1; size: NA; V: TRBV6-2/TRBV6-3; D: NA; DNA: TGTGCCAGCAGTCCCCACCAGGGTTCGTACAATGAGCAGTTCTTC; CDR3: CASSPHQGSYNEQFF
J: TRBJ2-5; size: many; V: TRBV7-9; D: TRBD1; DNA: TGTGCCAGCAGGTTACCGGGACAGAAAGAGACCCAGTACTTC; CDR3: CASRLPGQKETQYF
J: TRBJ2-3; size: few; V: TRBV20-1; D: TRBD2; DNA: TGCAGTGCTAGAGATCTTGAGCTAGCGGGGATTCCTAGCACAGATACGCAGTATTTT; CDR3: CSARDLELAGIPSTDTQYF
J: TRBJ1-1; size: many; V: TRBV6-5; D: TRBD1; DNA: TGTGCCAGCAGTTCTAGGCAGGGGGTGAGGGACACTGAAGCTTTCTTT; CDR3: CASSSRQGVRDTEAFF
J: TRBJ2-1; size: many; V: TRBV9; D: TRBD2; DNA: TGTGCCAGCAGCCCATTCCTAGCGGGAGTTTGTAATGAGCAGTTCTTC; CDR3: CASSPFLAGVCNEQFF
J: TRBJ1-2; size: many; V: TRBV9; D: NA; DNA: TGTGCCAGCAGAGAACAGGGCTCTACTGGCTACACCTTC; CDR3: CASREQGSTGYTF
J: TRBJ2-5; size: NA; V: TRBV15; D: NA; DNA: TGTGCCACCAGCCCCTCAGGACAGAACCAAGAGACCCAGTACTTC; CDR3: CATSPSGQNQETQYF
J: TRBJ1-2; size: few; V: TRBV25-1; D: NA; DNA: TGTGCCAGCAGTGAACGCAGGGAGGGTGGCTACACCTTC; CDR3: CASSERREGGYTF
J: TRBJ2-7; size: NA; V: TRBV20-1; D: NA; DNA: TGCAGTGCTAGAGTCAGCTCCGCCTACGAGCAGTACTTC; CDR3: CSARVSSAYEQYF
J: TRBJ1-2; size: many; V: TRBV9; D: TRBD1; DNA: TGTGCCAGCAGCGTCTCTTTGCCGGGACAGGCGGGCTATGGCTACACCTTC; CDR3: CASSVSLPGQAGYGYTF
J: TRBJ2-6; size: NA; V: TRBV9; D: NA; DNA: TGTGCCAGCAGCGGGGGGGCTGGGGCCAACGTCCTGACTTTC; CDR3: CASSGGAGANVLTF
J: TRBJ2-1; size: many; V: TRBV15; D: NA; DNA: TGTGCCACCAGCAGAGCCTCCTCTGGGGTTACCAATGAGCAGTTCTTC; CDR3: CATSRASSGVTNEQFF
J: TRBJ1-1; size: many; V: TRBV10-3; D: NA; DNA: TGTGCCATCAGTGCGGCAGGGGTCGCTTTCTTT; CDR3: CAISAAGVAFF
J: TRBJ1-1; size: few; V: TRBV27; D: TRBD1; DNA: TGTGCCAGCAGGGAGGGACAGCCGAACACTGAAGCTTTCTTT; CDR3: CASREGQPNTEAFF
J: TRBJ1-5; size: many; V: TRBV6-5; D: NA; DNA: TGTGCCAGCAGTTACGCGACAGGCAATCAGCCCCAGCATTTT; CDR3: CASSYATGNQPQHF
J: TRBJ2-5; size: many; V: TRBV29-1; D: NA; DNA: TGCAGCGTTGGGCAGGGCCCAACAAGGACCCAGTACTTC; CDR3: CSVGQGPTRTQYF
J: TRBJ2-7; size: many; V: TRBV4-1; D: TRBD1; DNA: TGCGCCAGCACTCAAGCGGGACAGGGAGAGGACGAGCAGTACTTC; CDR3: CASTQAGQGEDEQYF
J: TRBJ2-1; size: many; V: TRBV7-9; D: NA; DNA: TGTGCCAGCAGCTTAGTCCGGGGAGAACACAATGAGCAGTTCTTC; CDR3: CASSLVRGEHNEQFF
J: TRBJ2-3; size: NA; V: TRBV5-1; D: TRBD2; DNA: TGCGCCAGCAGTGGAAATAGCGGGGAGCGTTCTACAGATACGCAGTATTTT; CDR3: CASSGNSGERSTDTQYF
J: TRBJ2-1; size: NA; V: TRBV28; D: NA; DNA: TGTGCCAGCAGTTTAATTGGCCGATACAATGAGCAGTTCTTC; CDR3: CASSLIGRYNEQFF
J: TRBJ2-5; size: many; V: TRBV28; D: TRBD1; DNA: TGTGCCAGCAGCCAGGGACAGGTCGGAGGAGAGACCCAGTACTTC; CDR3: CASSQGQVGGETQYF
J: TRBJ2-3; size: NA; V: TRBV7-2; D: NA; DNA: TGTGCCAGCAGCTTAGCCCCCGGGACGCCTAGCACAGATACGCAGTATTTT; CDR3: CASSLAPGTPSTDTQYF
J: TRBJ2-7; size: many; V: TRBV5-1; D: NA; DNA: TGCGCCAGCAGCCACGACAGCTACGAGCAGTACTTC; CDR3: CASSHDSYEQYF
J: TRBJ2-1; size: many; V: TRBV7-3; D: NA; DNA: TGTGCCAGCAGCTTAAATCCCGGGTTAGGGGATACCAATGAGCAGTTCTTC; CDR3: CASSLNPGLGDTNEQFF
J: TRBJ2-1; size: few; V: TRBV20-1; D: NA; DNA: TGCAGTGCTAACAGACAGATAGAGCAGTTCTTC; CDR3: CSANRQIEQFF
J: TRBJ2-3; size: many; V: TRBV12-3/TRBV12-4; D: NA; DNA: TGTGCCAGCAAAAAAGGGTTCACAGATACGCAGTATTTT; CDR3: CASKKGFTDTQYF
J: TRBJ1-4; size: many; V: TRBV3-1; D: NA; DNA: TGTGCCAGCAGCCAAGACAAATGGCAGAATAATGAAAAACTGTTTTTT; CDR3: CASSQDKWQNNEKLFF
J: TRBJ2-5; size: many; V: TRBV3-1; D: TRBD2; DNA: TGTGCCAGCAGTCGGGGGAAATTGACTAGCGGCCTACAAGAGACCCAGTACTTC; CDR3: CASSRGKLTSGLQETQYF
J: TRBJ2-2; size: many; V: TRBV28; D: TRBD1; DNA: TGTGCCAGCAGTTTGGGACAGGGGAGTTACACCGGGGAGCTGTTTTTT; CDR3: CASSLGQGSYTGELFF
J: TRBJ2-7; size: few; V: TRBV4-3; D: NA; DNA: TGCGCCAGCAGCCAAGGCCAGATCCAGAAGGTCTACGAGCAGTACTTC; CDR3: CASSQGQIQKVYEQYF
J: TRBJ2-2; size: NA; V: TRBV9; D: NA; DNA: TGTGCCAGCAGCGCCTCGGGGGGCCGGACCGGGGAGCTGTTTTTT; CDR3: CASSASGGRTGELFF
J: TRBJ2-5; size: many; V: TRBV4-1; D: TRBD2; DNA: TGCGCCAGCAGCCAAGAAGGAGCGGGAGGGCAAGAGGAGACCCAGTACTTC; CDR3: CASSQEGAGGQEETQYF
J: TRBJ2-1; size: NA; V: TRBV18; D: NA; DNA: TGTGCCAGCTCAAACACGACAAGGACAACCTACAATGAGCAGTTCTTC; CDR3: CASSNTTRTTYNEQFF
J: TRBJ1-1; size: many; V: TRBV4-3; D: NA; DNA: TGCGCCAGCAGCCAAGGCGGGCAGGGTGACACTGAAGCTTTCTTT; CDR3: CASSQGGQGDTEAFF
J: TRBJ1-1; size: many; V: TRBV2; D: NA; DNA: TGTGCCAGCAGTGAATTCGGCCCGGGCATGAACACTGAAGCTTTCTTT; CDR3: CASSEFGPGMNTEAFF
J: TRBJ1-1; size: many; V: TRBV16; D: NA; DNA: TGTGCCAGCAGCCAATTCCCCCAACCGAAGGAAAAAGCTTTCTTT; CDR3: CASSQFPQPKEKAFF
J: TRBJ2-5; size: many; V: TRBV4-3; D: TRBD2; DNA: TGCGCCAGCAGCCAAGAGTGGCGGGAGGGGATGGAGACCCAGTACTTC; CDR3: CASSQEWREGMETQYF
J: TRBJ2-5; size: many; V: TRBV4-1; D: NA; DNA: TGCGCCAGCAGCCAAGATACATTATTGGAAGAGACCCAGTACTTC; CDR3: CASSQDTLLEETQYF
J: TRBJ2-7; size: many; V: TRBV27; D: NA; DNA: TGTGCCAGCAGTTTAGGCGGGACGTCCTACGAGCAGTACTTC; CDR3: CASSLGGTSYEQYF
J: TRBJ2-1; size: many; V: TRBV7-2; D: TRBD2; DNA: TGTGCCAGCAGCCTTACTAGCGGGAGTCTTAATGAGCAGTTCTTC; CDR3: CASSLTSGSLNEQFF
J: TRBJ2-1; size: NA; V: TRBV4-1; D: TRBD2; DNA: TGCGCCAGCAGCCAGGTAGGACTAGGGTACAATGAGCAGTTCTTC; CDR3: CASSQVGLGYNEQFF